These 4 T cell receptor beta chains originate from one sample sequenced in a study of blood T cell repertoires in COVID-19. Profiled with immunoSEQ multiplex PCR; TCRdb holds only in-frame clones, not every one. The sample shows 100,000 to 150,000 clones, approximately 74% of them seen only once. Source material: peripheral blood. The receptors originated from a man aged 55 to 70 with acute or convalescent COVID-19.

The V and J genes are TRBV5-6 and TRBJ2-7, with no clear D. CDR1 and CDR2 (germline): SGHDT, YYEEEE. This CDR3 contains 15 residues. V was clipped by 5 bases and J by 3 bases, with 18 bases between them. Here the CDR3 reads CASRLGLQAYYEQYF. In DNA, the CDR3 is TGTGCCAGCAGGCTGGGCCTCCAGGCCTACTACGAGCAGTACTTC.

This chain connects TRBV11-3 to TRBJ1-3, with 7 bases that match TRBD1. The CDR3 covers 14 residues. V shed 5 bases and J 4 bases; nucleotides not matched to a gene: 5. The germline CDR1 and CDR2 sequences are SGHNT and YENEEA. The CDR3, as DNA: TGTGCCAGCAGCCGACAGGGTTCAGGAAACACCATATATTTT. As protein: CASSRQGSGNTIYF.

This chain links TRBV30 with TRBJ1-6; a weak D match, TRBD1 (6 bases). Trimming cost V 3 bases and J 6 bases, with 12 bases left between them. This CDR3 contains 14 residues. The germline CDR1 and CDR2 sequences are GTSNPN and SVGIG (reference sequence). CDR3 region: CAWSAGQTNSPLHF. CDR3 nucleotides: TGTGCCTGGAGCGCTGGACAGACTAATTCACCCCTCCACTTT. The full variable domain, completed using reference TRBV30 and TRBJ1-6, is SQTIHQWPATLVQPVGSPLSLECTVEGTSNPNLYWYRQAAGRGLQLLFYSVGIGQISSEVPQNLSASRPQDRQFILSSKKLLLSDSGFYLCAWSAGQTNSPLHFGNGTRLTVT.

The rearrangement links TRBV7-3 to TRBJ1-1; D not resolved. CDR3 length: 15 residues. CDR1 and CDR2 (germline): SGHTA, FQGTGA. The V and J ends lost 2 bases and 4 bases respectively, with 14 bases between them. The CDR3 nucleotides read TGTGCCAGCAGCTTATCCACCAGAGGAAGCACTGAAGCTTTCTTT. Amino acid sequence: CASSLSTRGSTEAFF.